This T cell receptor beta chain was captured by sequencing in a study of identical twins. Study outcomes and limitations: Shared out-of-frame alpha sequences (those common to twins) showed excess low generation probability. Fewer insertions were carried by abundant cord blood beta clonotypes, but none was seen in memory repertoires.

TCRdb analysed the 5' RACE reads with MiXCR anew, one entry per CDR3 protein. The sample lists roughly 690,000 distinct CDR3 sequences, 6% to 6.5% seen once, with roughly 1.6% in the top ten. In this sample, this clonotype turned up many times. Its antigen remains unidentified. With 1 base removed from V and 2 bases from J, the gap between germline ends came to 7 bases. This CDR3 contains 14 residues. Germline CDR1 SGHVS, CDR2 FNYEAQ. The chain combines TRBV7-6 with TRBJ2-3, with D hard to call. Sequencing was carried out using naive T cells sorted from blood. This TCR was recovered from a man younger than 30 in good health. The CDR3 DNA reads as TGTGCCAGCAGCTTAGAGGCACCCACAGATACGCAGTATTTT. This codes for CASSLEAPTDTQYF.